This paragraph reports one T cell receptor beta chain. Its specificity is unknown. The data belong to a study of T-cell reconstitution after alpha-beta-depleted transplantation in children. General study results and limits: Expanded clones from the graft, numbering several hundred, reportedly supplied alpha-beta T cells about two months after transplant.

The CDR3 loop spans 15 amino acids. With 1 base clipped from V and 4 bases from J, the junction kept 3 bases outside the gene matches. Germline V gene lookup returns CDR1 SGHDN and CDR2 FVKESK. TCRbeta library preparation incorporated unique molecular identifiers. TCRdb re-called the PCR reads with MiXCR, one entry per CDR3 protein. The sample lists 610,000 or so distinct CDR3 sequences; roughly a quarter were seen once. The clonotype was recovered from a boy in the first two years of life with Wiskott-Aldrich syndrome, due to receive a stem cell transplant. Sequenced material: PBMCs, taken before TCRalphabeta/CD19-depleted stem cell transplant. V and J are TRBV14 and TRBJ2-1; 8 bases match TRBD1. In DNA form, the CDR3 reads TGTGCCAGCAGCCAAGTGACAGGGGAGTACAATGAGCAGTTCTTC. It translates to CASSQVTGEYNEQFF. The full variable domain, rest sourced from reference TRBV14 and TRBJ2-1, is EAGVTQFPSHSVIEKGQTVTLRCDPISGHDNLYWYRRVMGKEIKFLLHFVKESKQDESGMPNNRFLAERTGGTYSTLKVQPAELEDSGVYFCASSQVTGEYNEQFFGPGTRLTVL.